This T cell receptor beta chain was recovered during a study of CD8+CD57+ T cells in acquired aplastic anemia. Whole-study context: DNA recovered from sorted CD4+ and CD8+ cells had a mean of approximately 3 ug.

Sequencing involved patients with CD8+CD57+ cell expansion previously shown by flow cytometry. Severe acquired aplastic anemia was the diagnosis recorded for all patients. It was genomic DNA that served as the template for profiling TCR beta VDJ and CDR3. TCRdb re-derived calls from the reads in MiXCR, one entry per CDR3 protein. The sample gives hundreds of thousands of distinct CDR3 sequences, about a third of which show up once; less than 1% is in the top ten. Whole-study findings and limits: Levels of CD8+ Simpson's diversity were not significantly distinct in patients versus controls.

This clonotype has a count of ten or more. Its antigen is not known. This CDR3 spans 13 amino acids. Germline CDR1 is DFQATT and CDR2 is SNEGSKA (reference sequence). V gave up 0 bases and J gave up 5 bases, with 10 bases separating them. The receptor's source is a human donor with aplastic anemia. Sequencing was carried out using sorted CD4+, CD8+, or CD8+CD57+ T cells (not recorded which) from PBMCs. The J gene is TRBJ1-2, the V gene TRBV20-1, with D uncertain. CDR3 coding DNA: TGCAGTGCTAGAGATTCGGGCCCGTATGGCTACACCTTC. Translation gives CSARDSGPYGYTF.